The next 23 T cell receptor beta chains were all read from a single sample in a study of T-cell reconstitution after alpha-beta-depleted transplantation in children. The authors prepared the TCRbeta library with unique molecular identifiers. In TCRdb, the PCR reads were re-called with MiXCR into one record per CDR3 protein. The table includes 640,000 or so distinct CDR3 sequences, around a sixth detected once. Material: PBMCs from the stem cell graft donor, obtained from the stem cell graft. All receptors come from a human donor who donated a stem cell graft to a child with acute myeloid leukemia.

V usage is TRBV7-3 and J usage is TRBJ1-1, with 7 bases that match TRBD1. Trimming took 0 bases from V and 1 from J; bases not matched to a gene: 5. CDR3 size: 16 residues. Germline V gene lookup returns CDR1 SGHTA and CDR2 FQGTGA. In DNA, the CDR3 is TGTGCCAGCAGCTTAACCCCCGGGACAGAGAACACTGAAGCTTTCTTT. This sequence encodes CASSLTPGTENTEAFF.

This clonotype was detected many times. The chain employs TRBV4-3 and TRBJ1-1; possibly TRBD1 for D (5 bases). Trimming pared 6 bases from V and 0 bases from J, leaving 14 bases between. In germline, CDR1 is LGHNA, CDR2 YSLEER. The CDR3 spans 15 residues. The CDR3 loop is CASRRDAALNTEAFF. Written as DNA, the CDR3 is TGCGCCAGCAGGCGGGACGCTGCGTTGAACACTGAAGCTTTCTTT.

This clonotype has only a few counts. The chain links TRBV3-1 to TRBJ2-4; D may be TRBD2 (5 bases). V was trimmed by 1 base and J by 0 bases, leaving 7 bases between them. The CDR3 sequence is 15 residues long. Germline V gene sequence: CDR1 LGHDT, CDR2 YNNKEL (reference sequence). The CDR3 loop reads CASSQGGLAKNIQYF. The CDR3 coding sequence is TGTGCCAGCAGCCAAGGAGGGTTAGCCAAAAACATTCAGTACTTC.

At least ten counts were recorded for this clonotype. The CDR3 sequence is CASSYSRTGPGNTIYF. The CDR3 DNA sequence: TGTGCCAGCAGTTACTCACGGACAGGGCCTGGAAACACCATATATTTT. The chain is built from TRBV6-5 and TRBJ1-3, with 8 nucleotides matching TRBD1. The CDR3 is 16 residues long. Unmatched junction bases numbered 3, after V lost 0 bases and J lost 2 bases. CDR1 and CDR2 from the germline V gene are MNHEY and SVGAGI.

The gene calls are TRBV7-8 and TRBJ2-2; 9 bases are shared with TRBD1. V was pared by 8 bases and J by 4 bases, with 11 bases of the junction left unmatched. This CDR3 has 16 amino acids. Germline V CDR1 and CDR2: SGHVS, FQNEAQ. This chain's CDR3 is CASFWGQGRVTGELFF. The CDR3, as DNA: TGTGCCAGCTTCTGGGGACAGGGAAGGGTCACCGGGGAGCTGTTTTTT.

This clonotype was seen more than once but under ten times. The V and J genes are TRBV5-1 and TRBJ1-2; D gene unclear. V dropped 4 bases and J dropped 2 bases, with 15 bases sitting between them. CDR3 size: 15 residues. Germline V CDR1 and CDR2: SGHRS, YFSETQ. The CDR3 protein is CASSPGTETNYGYTF. CDR3 DNA sequence: TGCGCCAGCAGCCCAGGCACGGAGACAAACTATGGCTACACCTTC. Based on the CDR3 plus reference TRBV5-1 and TRBJ1-2, the full variable domain is KAGVTQTPRYLIKTRGQQVTLSCSPISGHRSVSWYQQTPGQGLQFLFEYFSETQRNKGNFPGRFSGRQFSNSRSEMNVSTLELGDSALYLCASSPGTETNYGYTFGSGTRLTVV.

A note on this clonotype: This clone may be a read error of a much larger clone one base away. The chain is built from TRBV20-1 and TRBJ1-2, with D possibly TRBD1 on 5 matching bases. Germline CDR1 DFQATT, CDR2 SNEGSKA (reference sequence). Trimming took 3 bases from V and 7 from J, leaving 12 bases between them. The CDR3 has 12 amino acids. The CDR3 loop reads CSASDTGLGYTF. Written as DNA, the CDR3 is TGCAGTGCTAGCGACACGGGGCTTGGCTACACCTTC.

This clonotype was seen many times. The chain uses TRBV20-1 and TRBJ2-3, with D possibly matching TRBD1 (5 bases). The CDR3 is 18 residues long. The V end was cut by 0 bases, the J end by 0 bases, with 19 bases between. Germline V CDR1 and CDR2: DFQATT, SNEGSKA (reference sequence). The chain's CDR3 is CSARDQGSTGFSTDTQYF. CDR3 DNA sequence: TGCAGTGCTAGAGACCAAGGTTCCACAGGTTTCAGCACAGATACGCAGTATTTT.

To note about this clonotype: A much larger clone sits a single nucleotide away, making a read error possible. The chain has TRBV20-1 and TRBJ2-1; 12 bases are shared with TRBD2. Germline CDR1 and CDR2: DFQATT and SNEGSKA (reference sequence). This CDR3 contains 14 residues. The CDR3 bases are TGCAGTGTCAAGACTAGCGGGGGATACAATGACCAGTTCTTC. It is translated as CSVKTSGGYNDQFF.

This clonotype was observed at least ten times. The chain combines TRBV7-2 with TRBJ1-2; no reliable D call. V gave up 1 base and J gave up 6 bases, with 6 bases separating them. The germline CDR1 and CDR2 sequences are SGHTA and FQGNSA. The CDR3 loop spans 12 amino acids. The CDR3 spells CASSLVQNGYTF. The CDR3 coding sequence is TGTGCCAGCAGCTTAGTCCAGAATGGCTACACCTTC.

The chain couples TRBV12-3 or TRBV12-4 to TRBJ1-2; D is perhaps TRBD1 (5 bases). CDR3 size: 14 residues. V was trimmed by 3 bases and J by 2 bases, leaving 10 bases between them. The CDR3 DNA sequence: TGTGCCAGCAGTTTCGGGACGGAAAACTATGGCTACACCTTC. Protein sequence: CASSFGTENYGYTF.

This clonotype was found many times. The chain uses TRBV11-2 and TRBJ1-1; 10 bases are a match to TRBD1. The CDR3 is 18 amino acids. The junction had 12 bases not matched to a gene; V was cut back by 5 bases and J by 0 bases. The V gene's germline CDR1 is SGHAT and CDR2 FQNNGV. CDR3 loop: CASSPRRQGAAMNTEAFF. DNA for the CDR3: TGTGCCAGCAGCCCTCGCCGACAGGGGGCCGCGATGAACACTGAAGCTTTCTTT.

This clonotype was seen repeatedly, ten times or more. The chain combines TRBV20-1 with TRBJ1-1; TRBD1 matches at 7 bases. Germline V CDR1 and CDR2: DFQATT, SNEGSKA (reference sequence). The CDR3 extends over 14 amino acids. V shed 1 base and J 5 bases; nucleotides not matched to a gene: 7. CDR3 sequence (DNA): TGCAGTGCTAGAGTGACAGGGACGGTGACTGAAGCTTTCTTT. Protein sequence: CSARVTGTVTEAFF.

The genes are TRBV12-3 or TRBV12-4 and TRBJ1-1, with unresolved D. CDR3 size: 12 residues. V gave up 7 bases and J gave up 7 bases, with 13 bases separating them. In nucleotides, the CDR3 is TGTGCCAGCAATGAGGCGCCGAATGAAGCTTTCTTT. This sequence encodes CASNEAPNEAFF.

The V and J genes are TRBV28 and TRBJ2-3; maybe TRBD2 (6 bases). Germline loops: CDR1 MDHEN, CDR2 SYDVKM. The CDR3 is 14 amino acids. Trimming left V 7 bases short and J 0 bases short, with 11 bases between. The CDR3 DNA sequence: TGTGCCAGCACCGGGACTTCTAGCACAGATACGCAGTATTTT. As protein: CASTGTSSTDTQYF.

This clonotype was seen at least ten times. The V call is TRBV20-1, the J call TRBJ2-1; tentatively, D is TRBD1 (6 bases). The CDR3 runs to 16 residues. Germline-derived CDR1 and CDR2 are DFQATT and SNEGSKA (reference sequence). Deletions cut 1 base from V and 4 bases from J, with 17 bases between. Here the CDR3 reads CSARAHRQGPYNEQFF. In DNA, the CDR3 is TGCAGTGCTAGAGCCCATAGGCAGGGGCCATACAATGAGCAGTTCTTC.

This clonotype appeared a few times. The gene calls are TRBV20-1 and TRBJ2-1; possibly TRBD2 for D (5 bases). The V end was cut by 5 bases, the J end by 2 bases, with 13 bases between. Germline CDR1 and CDR2: DFQATT and SNEGSKA (reference sequence). The CDR3 is 14 amino acids. In nucleotides, the CDR3 is TGCAGTGCTTGGAAGCAAGCGGCCTACAATGAGCAGTTCTTC. Translated, it gives CSAWKQAAYNEQFF.

For this clonotype: The germline gene is not matched at one end of the junction; a read error may be the cause. The chain employs TRBV7-2 and TRBJ1-5; weak D call: TRBD1 (5 bases). This CDR3 contains 14 residues. From germline, CDR1 is SGHTA and CDR2 FQGNSA. The CDR3 loop reads CASSLGGGWAPLHF. The CDR3 nucleotides are TGTGCCAGCAGCTTAGGTGGGGGGTGGGCGCCCCTGCATTTT.

This clonotype has a count of ten or more. V gene TRBV5-1 combines with J gene TRBJ2-7; 7 bases match TRBD1. Germline-derived CDR1 and CDR2 are SGHRS and YFSETQ. This CDR3 has 15 residues. V shed 3 bases, J shed 3 bases, and the junction held 9 bases outside the gene matches. In DNA, the CDR3 is TGCGCCAGCAGCTCCATCCGGGGACAGAACTACGAGCAGTACTTC. Translated: CASSSIRGQNYEQYF.

This clonotype was recorded at least ten times. The rearrangement links TRBV5-1 to TRBJ1-6, with 7 bases fitting TRBD1. The germline CDR1 and CDR2 sequences are SGHRS and YFSETQ. The V gene end was trimmed by 6 bases and the J gene end by 8 bases; junction bases not matched to a gene: 5. This CDR3 region has 13 residues. The CDR3, as DNA: TGCGCCAGCAACCATGACAGGGATTCACCCCTCCACTTT. It codes for CASNHDRDSPLHF.

The DNA for the CDR3 is TGCAGTGCAGACGGGGGGGGCGGCACCGGGGAGCTGTTTTTT. Protein: CSADGGGGTGELFF. This chain uses TRBV20-1 with TRBJ2-2; 8 bases match TRBD2. This CDR3 has 14 amino acids. The trim removed 6 bases at V and 4 bases at J, leaving 7 bases unmatched. Looked up from germline, CDR1 is DFQATT and CDR2 is SNEGSKA (reference sequence).

The chain uses TRBV7-6 and TRBJ1-3; D perhaps matches TRBD1 (6 bases). The V and J ends lost 5 bases and 4 bases respectively, with 12 bases between them. Germline loops: CDR1 SGHVS, CDR2 FNYEAQ. CDR3 length: 14 residues. The CDR3 DNA reads TGTGCCAGCAGCCTCGGGACACTAGGAAACACCATATATTTT. This encodes CASSLGTLGNTIYF.

At least ten counts were recorded for this clonotype. At one of its ends the junction is not consistent with the germline gene, which may arise from a read error. J is TRBJ2-7 and V is TRBV5-6, with 11 bases matching TRBD1. CDR1 and CDR2 (germline): SGHDT, YYEEEE. The CDR3 sequence is 15 residues long. The CDR3 DNA follows: TGTGCCAGCAGTTTGGGACAGGGGGGTTTATACGAGCAGTACTTC. Encoded protein: CASSLGQGGLYEQYF.